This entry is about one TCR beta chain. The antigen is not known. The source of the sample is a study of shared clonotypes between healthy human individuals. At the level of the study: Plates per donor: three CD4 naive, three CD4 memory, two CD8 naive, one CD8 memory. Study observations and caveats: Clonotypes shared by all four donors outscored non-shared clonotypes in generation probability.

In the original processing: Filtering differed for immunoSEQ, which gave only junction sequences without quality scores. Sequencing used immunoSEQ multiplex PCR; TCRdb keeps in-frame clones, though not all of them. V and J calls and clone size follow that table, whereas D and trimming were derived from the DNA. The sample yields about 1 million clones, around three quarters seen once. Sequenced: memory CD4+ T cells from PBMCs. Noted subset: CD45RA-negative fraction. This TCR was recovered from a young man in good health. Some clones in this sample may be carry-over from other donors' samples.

The CDR3 reads CASSLEHTGGTGELFF. The CDR3, as DNA: TGTGCCAGCAGCTTAGAACACACAGGGGGCACCGGGGAGCTGTTTTTT. The genes are TRBV7-2 and TRBJ2-2; TRBD1 agrees at 8 bases. Germline assignment: CDR1 SGHTA and CDR2 FQGNSA. The V segment lost 1 base and the J segment 4 bases; nucleotides outside the gene matches: 5. This CDR3 has 16 amino acids.